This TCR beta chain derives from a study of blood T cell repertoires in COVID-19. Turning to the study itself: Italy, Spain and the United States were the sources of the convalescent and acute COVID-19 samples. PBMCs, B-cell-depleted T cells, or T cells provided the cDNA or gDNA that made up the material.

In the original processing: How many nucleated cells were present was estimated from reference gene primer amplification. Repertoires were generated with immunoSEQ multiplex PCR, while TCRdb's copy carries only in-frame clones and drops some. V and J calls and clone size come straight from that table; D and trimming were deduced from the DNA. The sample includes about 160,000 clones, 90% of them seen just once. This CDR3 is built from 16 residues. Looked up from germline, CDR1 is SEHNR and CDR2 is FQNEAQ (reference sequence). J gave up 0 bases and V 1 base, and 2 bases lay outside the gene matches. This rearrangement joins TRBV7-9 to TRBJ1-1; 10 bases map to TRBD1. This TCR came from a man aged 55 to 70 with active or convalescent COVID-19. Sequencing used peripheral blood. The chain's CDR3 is CASSLEGQGLNTEAFF. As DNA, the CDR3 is TGTGCCAGCAGCTTAGAGGGACAGGGGTTGAACACTGAAGCTTTCTTT.